The clone carrying this T cell receptor (beta chain) was counted between two and nine times. This CDR3 is 15 amino acids long. Trimming at V came to 3 bases and at J to 5 bases, leaving 8 bases not matched to a gene. The germline V gene has CDR1 MNHNS and CDR2 SASEGT. This sample is drawn from a study of blood T cell repertoires in COVID-19. Sequenced by immunoSEQ multiplex PCR; TCRdb stores in-frame clones only, minus some. The top ten clones hold roughly 1.2% of a sample with over 350,000 clones, more than 75% of them seen once. Sequencing was carried out using PBMCs or T cells enriched from blood (not recorded which). J is TRBJ1-1 and V is TRBV6-1; 8 bases match TRBD1. This TCR was sampled from a woman under 30 who had recovered from COVID-19. The CDR3 coding sequence is TGTGCCAGCAGTGAGACAGGGGCGGGGGGGACTGAAGCTTTCTTT. Protein product: CASSETGAGGTEAFF.